This T cell receptor (beta chain) was recorded in a study of CD8+CD57+ T cells in acquired aplastic anemia. Study at large: DNA per sorted CD4+ or CD8+ sample ranged about 0.19 to 30 ug, averaging about 2.9 ug. Healthy donors averaged about 10 million reads for CD4+ cells. Study-level results: Nearly 30 CD8+ CDR3 sequences were shared between patients and controls.

Details on this clonotype: The antigen is unknown.

Genomic DNA constituted the template upon which TCR beta VDJ and CDR3 profiling was performed. Each CDR3 protein gets one entry after TCRdb re-called the reads with MiXCR. The sample shows around 170,000 distinct CDR3 sequences, 55% to 75% of them seen only once. V was shortened by 2 bases and J by 0 bases, with 20 bases between the two germline ends. This CDR3 region has 18 residues. From germline, CDR1 is SGHVS and CDR2 FNYEAQ. Sequencing was performed on sorted CD4+, CD8+, or CD8+CD57+ T cells (not recorded which) from PBMCs. The TCR originated in a human donor in good health. The V gene is TRBV7-6, the J gene TRBJ2-7; perhaps TRBD2 as D (7 bases). The chain's CDR3 is CASSLPEGGGGSSYEQYF. As DNA, the CDR3 is TGTGCCAGCAGCTTACCCGAAGGCGGGGGCGGCAGCTCCTACGAGCAGTACTTC.